This TCR beta chain is drawn from a study of blood T cell repertoires in COVID-19. Study information: COVID-19 samples, acute and convalescent, were from the United States, Italy and Spain. PBMCs, B-cell-depleted T cells, or T cells provided the cDNA or gDNA that made up the material.

Study processing details: Quantification of nucleated cells was approximated via reference gene primer amplification. This table comes from immunoSEQ multiplex PCR, and its TCRdb copy is limited to in-frame clones, with some not included. The V and J calls and the clone size are those of that table, but D and trimming were determined from the DNA. Among about 180,000 clones listed, 86% were seen once. The sequence came from a man in his 70s with active or convalescent COVID-19. Sequencing was performed on peripheral blood.

CDR3 DNA sequence: TGTGCCTGGTCCCCCGGGGGGGATAGGTGGGAGACCCAGTACTTC. As protein: CAWSPGGDRWETQYF. This chain connects TRBV30 to TRBJ2-5; 8 bases map to TRBD2. The length of the CDR3 is 15 residues. Germline lookup yields CDR1 GTSNPN and CDR2 SVGIG (reference sequence). After removal of 5 bases from V and 5 bases from J, the junction contained 13 bases not matched to a gene.